The 18 T cell receptor beta chains given below trace back to one sample, sequenced in a study of T cell clones after liver transplantation. Profiling relied on immunoSEQ multiplex PCR, and the TCRdb table lists in-frame clones only, not all of them. The sample records 68,000 or so clones, roughly 80% being singletons. The sequences come from CD4+ T cells from blood, collected before liver transplant. These receptors were taken from a human donor who received a liver transplant.

V and J are TRBV15 and TRBJ1-5, with 9 bases fitting TRBD1. Losses at the gene ends were 0 bases for V and 5 bases for J; bases not matched to a gene: 5. CDR1 and CDR2 from the germline V gene are LNHNV and YYDKDF (reference sequence). The CDR3 is 16 residues long. DNA for the CDR3: TGTGCCACCAGCAGAGATGACAGGGGGACGCATCAGCCCCAGCATTTT. Encoded protein: CATSRDDRGTHQPQHF.

The CDR3 region has the DNA TGTGCCAGCAGCTTAGAGAAAGGGACCCAGTACTTC. Translated, it gives CASSLEKGTQYF. The V and J genes are TRBV7-8 and TRBJ2-5; D is ambiguous. Germline V CDR1 and CDR2: SGHVS, FQNEAQ. V lost 1 base and J 7 bases, leaving 7 bases between the germline ends. The CDR3 spans 12 residues.

This clone came up many times. This rearrangement joins TRBV5-6 to TRBJ2-7; 7 bases agree with TRBD2. Germline V CDR1 and CDR2: SGHDT, YYEEEE. The CDR3 spans 13 residues. V was pared by 3 bases and J by 6 bases, with 6 bases of the junction left unmatched. CDR3 region: CASSSTGLSEQYF. Here the CDR3 DNA reads TGTGCCAGCAGCTCCACGGGACTATCCGAGCAGTACTTC. Full variable domain (rest looked up from reference TRBV5-6 and TRBJ2-7): DAGVTQSPTHLIKTRGQQVTLRCSPKSGHDTVSWYQQALGQGPQFIFQYYEEEERQRGNFPDRFSGHQFPNYSSELNVNALLLGDSALYLCASSSTGLSEQYFGPGTRLTVT.

This clone has more than one count but fewer than ten. The chain joins TRBV6-1 to TRBJ1-2; TRBD1 is a possible D gene (5 bases). CDR3 size: 16 residues. The germline CDR1 and CDR2 sequences are MNHNS and SASEGT. Trimming removed 4 bases from V and 3 bases from J, with 18 bases in between. CDR3 nucleotides: TGTGCCAGCAGTGTGGGGTTGGGCAGGGCTTACTATGGCTACACCTTC. Its protein is CASSVGLGRAYYGYTF.

This sequence joins TRBV5-1 and TRBJ2-1, with TRBD2 matching 16 bases. The CDR3 length is 17 residues. V lost 4 bases and J lost 7; bases outside the gene matches: 8. Germline V gene data show CDR1 as SGHRS and CDR2 as YFSETQ. The CDR3 sequence is CASSNGTSGRAGNEQFF. CDR3 DNA: TGCGCCAGCAGCAACGGGACTAGCGGGAGGGCCGGGAATGAGCAGTTCTTC.

A single count supports this clone. The chain has TRBV7-8 and TRBJ1-2; TRBD1 agrees at 11 bases. The CDR3 runs to 14 residues. V was clipped by 5 bases and J by 6 bases; unmatched bases: 5. CDR1 and CDR2 (germline): SGHVS, FQNEAQ. This CDR3 reads CASSLGTGGDGYTF. For the CDR3, the DNA is TGTGCCAGCAGCCTCGGGACAGGGGGTGATGGCTACACCTTC.

This clone was counted only a few times. The V and J genes are TRBV9 and TRBJ2-6; TRBD1 agrees at 11 bases. Germline V gene sequence: CDR1 SGDLS, CDR2 YYNGEE. The CDR3 spans 17 residues. The V gene end was trimmed by 0 bases and the J gene end by 2 bases; junction bases not matched to a gene: 1. The CDR3 bases are TGTGCCAGCAGCGTAGTGGGACAGGGGGCTGGGGCCAACGTCCTGACTTTC. It is translated as CASSVVGQGAGANVLTF.

The V call is TRBV5-4, the J call TRBJ2-7; TRBD2 agrees at 11 bases. Trimming cost V 4 bases and J 3 bases; bases outside gene matches: 6. CDR1 is SGHNT, CDR2 YYREEE, per germline (reference sequence). This CDR3 has 15 residues. CDR3 loop: CASSIPGTSGYEQYF. The CDR3 region has the DNA TGTGCCAGCAGCATACCCGGGACTAGCGGCTACGAGCAGTACTTC.

The sample holds a few counts of this clone. CDR3 region: CASSLQGNSNQPQHF. CDR3 bases: TGTGCCAGCAGCTTACAGGGGAATAGCAATCAGCCCCAGCATTTT. The chain carries TRBV9 and TRBJ1-5, with 7 bases fitting TRBD1. The CDR3 totals 15 residues. With V trimmed by 4 bases and J by 0 bases, 4 bases remained unmatched. Germline-derived CDR1 and CDR2 are SGDLS and YYNGEE.

The V gene is TRBV2, the J gene TRBJ1-5; D possibly corresponds to TRBD1 (6 bases). The germline gives CDR1 SNHLY, CDR2 FYNNEI. V lost 6 bases and J lost 4, with 13 bases in between. CDR3 length: 14 amino acids. The CDR3 coding sequence is TGTGCCAGCAGCTCCGGGACACGAAATCAGCCCCAGCATTTT. It encodes CASSSGTRNQPQHF.

The chain employs TRBV10-3 and TRBJ2-1, with D uncertain. The CDR3 has 15 residues. V lost 3 bases and J 0 bases, leaving 9 bases between the germline ends. The germline gives CDR1 ENHRY, CDR2 SYGVKD. In DNA, the CDR3 is TGTGCCATCAGTGACGGTGCCCTCTCCTACAATGAGCAGTTCTTC. It is translated as CAISDGALSYNEQFF.

The chain carries TRBV9 and TRBJ1-1, with no clear D. Germline lookup yields CDR1 SGDLS and CDR2 YYNGEE. CDR3 length: 13 amino acids. With 4 bases removed from V and 3 bases from J, the gap between germline ends came to 10 bases. DNA for the CDR3: TGTGCCAGCAGCACCCACGGGGACACTGAAGCTTTCTTT. Its translation: CASSTHGDTEAFF.

In DNA form, the CDR3 reads TGCGCCAGCAGTGACCCTGGGACGGTCAAACTGTTTTTT. Protein: CASSDPGTVKLFF. V is TRBV10-2 and J is TRBJ1-4; a weak D match, TRBD1 (5 bases). Between the trimmed V and J ends, which lost 3 bases and 11 bases, there was a span of 13 bases. This CDR3 is built from 13 residues. Germline V gene data show CDR1 as WSHSY and CDR2 as SAAADI.

This chain connects TRBV5-1 to TRBJ2-7; D ambiguous. This CDR3 is built from 16 residues. Germline-derived CDR1 and CDR2 are SGHRS and YFSETQ. V was cut by 4 bases and J by 2 bases, with 19 bases left in between. This CDR3 reads CASSPLGSAAAYEQYF. In DNA form, the CDR3 reads TGCGCCAGCAGCCCCCTGGGAAGCGCCGCTGCCTACGAGCAGTACTTC.

The gene calls are TRBV27 and TRBJ1-2; 10 bases line up with TRBD1. V lost 6 bases, J lost 0 bases, and 4 bases stayed unmatched. From germline, CDR1 is MNHEY and CDR2 SMNVEV (reference sequence). The CDR3 contains 15 residues. CDR3 bases: TGTGCCAGCAGAAGGACAGGGGGGCCTAACTATGGCTACACCTTC. Translation: CASRRTGGPNYGYTF.

This clone came up a few times. The chain combines TRBV5-1 with TRBJ1-2, with D uncertain. Germline CDR1 and CDR2: SGHRS and YFSETQ. The CDR3 sequence is 14 residues long. V was clipped by 0 bases and J by 4 bases, with 10 bases between them. The CDR3 DNA sequence: TGCGCCAGCAGCTTGGAGGAGGGAGGCTATGGCTACACCTTC. Its translation: CASSLEEGGYGYTF.

This chain links TRBV28 with TRBJ2-7; D uncertain. V gave up 1 base and J gave up 4 bases, with 14 bases separating them. Germline loops: CDR1 MDHEN, CDR2 SYDVKM. The CDR3 is 15 amino acids. CDR3 in DNA: TGTGCCAGCAGTTTATTCCCTCCCTCCTTATACGAGCAGTACTTC. Protein sequence: CASSLFPPSLYEQYF.

This clone was counted once. J is TRBJ1-4 and V is TRBV19, with D tentatively TRBD1 (5 bases). This CDR3 has 12 amino acids. The V gene lost 8 bases and the J gene lost 7 bases, with 11 bases spanning the gap. Germline values: CDR1 LNHDA, CDR2 SQIVND (reference sequence). Written as DNA, the CDR3 is TGTGCCAGTGGCTCTGGGGGTGAAAAACTGTTTTTT. It specifies CASGSGGEKLFF.